The 5 T cell receptor beta chains in this list originate from one sample, sequenced in a study of blood T cell repertoires in COVID-19. Method: immunoSEQ multiplex PCR; TCRdb's copy keeps in-frame clones and lacks some. The sample lists more than 35,000 clones; approximately 79% were seen once. Sequenced: peripheral blood. These receptor sequences come from a man between 65 and 80 years old with acute or convalescent COVID-19.

This chain uses TRBV19 with TRBJ1-2, with 7 bases that match TRBD1. V lost 7 bases, J lost 0 bases, and 11 bases stayed unmatched. Germline CDR1 LNHDA, CDR2 SQIVND (reference sequence). The CDR3 is 16 residues long. CDR3 sequence: CASIGRGQGANYGYTF. The CDR3 DNA follows: TGTGCCAGTATTGGACGCGGTCAGGGGGCTAACTATGGCTACACCTTC.

V is TRBV7-2 and J is TRBJ2-5; 9 bases fit TRBD2. Germline trimming cut 5 bases from V and 2 bases from J; bases unmatched to any gene: 9. The CDR3 totals 16 residues. Per the germline V gene, CDR1 is SGHTA and CDR2 is FQGNSA. The CDR3 reads CASSPTATSGQETQYF. DNA of the CDR3: TGTGCCAGCAGCCCCACGGCGACTAGCGGACAAGAGACCCAGTACTTC.

The chain has TRBV18 and TRBJ2-7; D gene unclear. V dropped 0 bases and J dropped 5 bases, with 11 bases sitting between them. The CDR3 runs 14 residues. In germline, CDR1 is KGHSH, CDR2 LQKENI. This CDR3 reads CASSPPRSSDEQYF. Here the CDR3 DNA reads TGTGCCAGCTCACCACCGAGGAGTTCGGACGAGCAGTACTTC.

This chain uses TRBV5-1 with TRBJ2-1; 8 nucleotides match TRBD2. The CDR3 has 15 residues. Germline CDR1 and CDR2: SGHRS and YFSETQ. With 2 bases clipped from V and 0 bases from J, the junction kept 1 base outside the gene matches. The chain's CDR3 is CASSLSGSSYNEQFF. CDR3 in DNA: TGCGCCAGCAGCTTAAGCGGGAGCTCCTACAATGAGCAGTTCTTC. Supplemented by reference TRBV5-1 and TRBJ2-1, the full variable domain reads KAGVTQTPRYLIKTRGQQVTLSCSPISGHRSVSWYQQTPGQGLQFLFEYFSETQRNKGNFPGRFSGRQFSNSRSEMNVSTLELGDSALYLCASSLSGSSYNEQFFGPGTRLTVL.

On this clone: At one boundary the junction diverges from the germline segment, which might be a read error. The V and J genes are TRBV7-9 and TRBJ2-3; TRBD2 matches at 11 bases. The CDR3 consists of 18 residues. Germline V gives CDR1 SEHNR, CDR2 FQNEAQ (reference sequence). For the CDR3, the DNA is TGTGCCAGCACCTTACTAGCGGGAGCCTATTTCCCCACAGATACGCAGTATTTT. This translates into CASTLLAGAYFPTDTQYF.